This TCR beta chain was recorded in a study of CXCR3-negative and CXCR3-positive naive CD8 T cells. Findings and limits, study-wide: Naive cells positive for CXCR3 carried more hydrophobic TRB CDR3s than CXCR3-negative ones.

It was by 5' RACE with UMI labels that the TRB cDNA libraries were prepared. Using the 5' RACE reads, TCRdb records one entry per CDR3 protein without DNA. This sample carries about 120,000 distinct CDR3 sequences, with less than 0.4% going to the ten biggest clones. Germline lookup yields CDR1 DFQATT and CDR2 SNEGSKA (reference sequence). This CDR3 has 16 amino acids. For this clonotype: The antigen remains undetermined.

The chain is built from TRBV20-1 and TRBJ2-7; TCRdb picks TRBD1, but there is no DNA to check that call. Material: naive CXCR3+ CD8+ T cells from blood. The subset denotes: CD45RO-CCR7+CD27+CD95- naive CD8+ T cells expressing CXCR3 (TNR3+). This sequence was found in a human donor in good health. Some clones in this sample may be carry-over from other donors' samples. The CDR3 spells CSARDNVGQGPYEQYF.